This T cell receptor (beta chain) stems from a study of post-analysis software for immune sequencing data. Study-level findings and limits: When patients were compared with controls, about 5 TRBV segments were more frequent, TRBV5-6, TRBV5-1 and TRBV20-1 among them. Controls' normalized Chao1 diversity significantly exceeded that of multiple sclerosis patients.

The TCR beta cDNA libraries carried unique molecular identifiers. Using its own MiXCR run on the PCR reads, TCRdb lists one record per CDR3 protein. The sample lists approximately 630,000 distinct CDR3 sequences; roughly three fifths were seen once. This clonotype was counted a few times. As yet, its antigen is unknown. J gave up 5 bases and V 4 bases, and 4 bases lay outside the gene matches. The CDR3 runs 13 residues. Germline-derived CDR1 and CDR2 are SQVTM and ANQGSEA. The specimen sequenced was blood. This sequence joins TRBV29-1 and TRBJ2-5; 10 bases line up with TRBD2. This sequence was found in a girl aged 2 to 10 with multiple sclerosis. The CDR3 spells CSVAAGGSETQYF. CDR3 DNA: TGCAGCGTTGCAGCGGGAGGGAGTGAGACCCAGTACTTC.